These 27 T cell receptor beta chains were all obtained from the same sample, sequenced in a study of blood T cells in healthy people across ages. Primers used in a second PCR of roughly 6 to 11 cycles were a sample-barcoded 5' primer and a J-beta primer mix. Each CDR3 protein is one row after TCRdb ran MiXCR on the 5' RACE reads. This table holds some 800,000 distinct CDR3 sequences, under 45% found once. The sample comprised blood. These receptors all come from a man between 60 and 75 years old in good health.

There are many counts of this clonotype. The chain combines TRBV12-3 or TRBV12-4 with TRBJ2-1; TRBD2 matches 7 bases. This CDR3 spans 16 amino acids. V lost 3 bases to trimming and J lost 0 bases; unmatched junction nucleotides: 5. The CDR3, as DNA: TGTGCCAGCAGTTTGACGCGGGGGAGCTCCTACAATGAGCAGTTCTTC. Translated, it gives CASSLTRGSSYNEQFF.

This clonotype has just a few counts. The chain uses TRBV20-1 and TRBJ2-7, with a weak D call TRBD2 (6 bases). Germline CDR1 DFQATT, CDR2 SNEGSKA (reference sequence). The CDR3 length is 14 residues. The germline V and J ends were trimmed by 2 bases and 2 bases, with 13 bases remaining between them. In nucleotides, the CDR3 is TGCAGTGCTAGACTCGCGGGGCGGCCCTACGAGCAGTACTTC. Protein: CSARLAGRPYEQYF.

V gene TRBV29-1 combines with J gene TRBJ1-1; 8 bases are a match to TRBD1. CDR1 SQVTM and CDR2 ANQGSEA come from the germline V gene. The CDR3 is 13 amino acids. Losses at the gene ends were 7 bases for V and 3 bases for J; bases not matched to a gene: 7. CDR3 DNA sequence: TGCAGCGGTAGGACAGGGCTTGACACTGAAGCTTTCTTT. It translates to CSGRTGLDTEAFF.

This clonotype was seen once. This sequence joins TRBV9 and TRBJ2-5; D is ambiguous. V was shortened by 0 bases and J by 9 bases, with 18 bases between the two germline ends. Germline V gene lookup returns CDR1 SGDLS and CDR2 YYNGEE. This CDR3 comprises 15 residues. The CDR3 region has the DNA TGTGCCAGCAGCGTAGCTGAGCAGGCCTCGTGGGCCCAGTACTTC. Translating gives CASSVAEQASWAQYF.

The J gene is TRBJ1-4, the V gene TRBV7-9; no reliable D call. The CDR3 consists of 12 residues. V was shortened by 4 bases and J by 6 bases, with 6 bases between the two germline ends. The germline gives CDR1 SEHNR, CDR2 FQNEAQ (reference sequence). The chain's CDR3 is CASSSRDEKLFF. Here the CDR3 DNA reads TGTGCCAGCAGCTCGCGGGATGAAAAACTGTTTTTT.

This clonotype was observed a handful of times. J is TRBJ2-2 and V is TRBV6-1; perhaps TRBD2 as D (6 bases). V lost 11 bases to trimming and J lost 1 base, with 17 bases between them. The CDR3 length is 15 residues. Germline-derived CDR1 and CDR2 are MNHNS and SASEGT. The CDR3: CASTARGRNTGELFF. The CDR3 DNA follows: TGTGCCTCAACAGCCCGGGGGAGGAACACCGGGGAGCTGTTTTTT.

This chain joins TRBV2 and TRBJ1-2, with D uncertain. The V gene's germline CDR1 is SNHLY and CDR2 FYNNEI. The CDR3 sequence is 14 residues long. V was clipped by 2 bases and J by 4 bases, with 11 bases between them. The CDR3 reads CASSERSGFYGYTF. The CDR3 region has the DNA TGTGCCAGCAGTGAAAGATCGGGTTTCTATGGCTACACCTTC. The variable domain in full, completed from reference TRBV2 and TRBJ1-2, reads EPEVTQTPSHQVTQMGQEVILRCVPISNHLYFYWYRQILGQKVEFLVSFYNNEISEKSEIFDDQFSVERPDGSNFTLKIRSTKLEDSAMYFCASSERSGFYGYTFGSGTRLTVV.

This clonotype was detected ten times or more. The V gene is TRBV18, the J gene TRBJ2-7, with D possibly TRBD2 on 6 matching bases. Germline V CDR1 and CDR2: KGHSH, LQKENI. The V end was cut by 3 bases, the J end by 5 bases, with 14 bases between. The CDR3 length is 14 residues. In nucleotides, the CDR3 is TGTGCCAGCTCACCCGGGACTCCGCCCAACGAGCAGTACTTC. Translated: CASSPGTPPNEQYF.

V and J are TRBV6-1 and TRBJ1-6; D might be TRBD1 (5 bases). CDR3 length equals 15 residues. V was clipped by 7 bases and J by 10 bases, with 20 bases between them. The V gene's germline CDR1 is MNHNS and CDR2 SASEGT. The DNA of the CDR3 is TGTGCCAGCACATGGGACCTTAAGGCGAGCTCACCCCTCCACTTT. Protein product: CASTWDLKASSPLHF.

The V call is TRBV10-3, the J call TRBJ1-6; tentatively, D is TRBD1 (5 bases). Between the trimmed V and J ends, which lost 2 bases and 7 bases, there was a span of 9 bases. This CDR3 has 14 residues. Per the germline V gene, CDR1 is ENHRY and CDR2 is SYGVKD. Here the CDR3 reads CAISEGHSNSPLHF. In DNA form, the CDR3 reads TGTGCCATCAGTGAGGGACACTCCAATTCACCCCTCCACTTT.

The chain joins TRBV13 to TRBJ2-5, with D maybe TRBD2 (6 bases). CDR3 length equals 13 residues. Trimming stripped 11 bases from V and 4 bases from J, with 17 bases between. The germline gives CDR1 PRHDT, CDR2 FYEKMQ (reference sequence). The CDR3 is CAGGTAGRETQYF. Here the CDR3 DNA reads TGTGCCGGCGGGACTGCGGGAAGAGAGACCCAGTACTTC.

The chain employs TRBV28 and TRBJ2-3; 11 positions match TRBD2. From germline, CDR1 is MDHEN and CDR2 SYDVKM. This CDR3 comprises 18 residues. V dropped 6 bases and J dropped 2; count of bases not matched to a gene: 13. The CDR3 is CASRLLAGVTSDTDTQYF. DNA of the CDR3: TGTGCCAGCAGACTACTAGCGGGGGTGACTTCGGACACAGATACGCAGTATTTT.

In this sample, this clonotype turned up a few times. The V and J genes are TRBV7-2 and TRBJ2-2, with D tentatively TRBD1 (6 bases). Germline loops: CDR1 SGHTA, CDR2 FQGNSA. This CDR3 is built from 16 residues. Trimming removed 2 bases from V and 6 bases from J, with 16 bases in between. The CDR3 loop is CASSLQAAPGAGELFF. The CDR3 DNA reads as TGTGCCAGCAGCTTACAGGCAGCGCCAGGGGCCGGGGAGCTGTTTTTT.

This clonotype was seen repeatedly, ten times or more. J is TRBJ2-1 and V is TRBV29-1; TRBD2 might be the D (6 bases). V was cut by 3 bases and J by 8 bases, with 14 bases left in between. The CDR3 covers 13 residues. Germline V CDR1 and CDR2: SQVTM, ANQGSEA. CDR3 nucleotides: TGCAGCGTTGACGCGGGGCGCTTGGATGAGCAGTTCTTC. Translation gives CSVDAGRLDEQFF.

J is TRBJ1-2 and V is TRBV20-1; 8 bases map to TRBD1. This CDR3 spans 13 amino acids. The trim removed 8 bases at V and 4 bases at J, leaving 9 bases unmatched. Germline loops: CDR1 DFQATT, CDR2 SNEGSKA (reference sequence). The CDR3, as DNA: TGCAGTACCAGGGACAGGTTAAGCTATGGCTACACCTTC. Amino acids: CSTRDRLSYGYTF.

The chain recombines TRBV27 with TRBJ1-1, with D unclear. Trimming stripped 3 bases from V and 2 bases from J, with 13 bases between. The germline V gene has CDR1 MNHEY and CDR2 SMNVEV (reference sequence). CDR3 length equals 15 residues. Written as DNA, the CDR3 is TGTGCCAGCAGTTTCTCGACCCTAGGAAACACTGAAGCTTTCTTT. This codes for CASSFSTLGNTEAFF.

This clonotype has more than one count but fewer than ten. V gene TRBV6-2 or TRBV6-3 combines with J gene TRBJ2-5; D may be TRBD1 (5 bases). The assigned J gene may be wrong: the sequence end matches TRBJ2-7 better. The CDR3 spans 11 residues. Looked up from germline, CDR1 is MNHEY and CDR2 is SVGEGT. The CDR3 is CASQQGGEQYF. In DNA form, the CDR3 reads TGTGCCAGTCAGCAGGGTGGCGAGCAGTACTTC.

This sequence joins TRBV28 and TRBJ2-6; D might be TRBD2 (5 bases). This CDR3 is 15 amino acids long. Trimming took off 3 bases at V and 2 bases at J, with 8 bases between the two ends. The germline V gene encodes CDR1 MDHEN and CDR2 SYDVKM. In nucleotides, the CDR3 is TGTGCCAGCAGTTTCGGGGAAACTGGGGCCAACGTCCTGACTTTC. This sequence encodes CASSFGETGANVLTF.

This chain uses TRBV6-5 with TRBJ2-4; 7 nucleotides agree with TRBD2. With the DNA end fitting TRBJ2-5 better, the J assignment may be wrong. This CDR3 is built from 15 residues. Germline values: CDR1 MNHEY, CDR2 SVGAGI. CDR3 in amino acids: CASSYPSSGQETQYF. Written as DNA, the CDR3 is TGTGCCAGCAGTTACCCGTCTAGCGGCCAAGAGACCCAGTACTTC.

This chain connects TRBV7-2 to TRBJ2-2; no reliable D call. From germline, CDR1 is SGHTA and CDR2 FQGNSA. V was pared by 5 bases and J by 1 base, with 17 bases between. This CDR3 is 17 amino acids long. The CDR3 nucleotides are TGTGCCAGCAGCGTCCCCCCCGAGACAATGAACACCGGGGAGCTGTTTTTT. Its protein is CASSVPPETMNTGELFF.

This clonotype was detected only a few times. The CDR3 loop is CASTQGYSYEQYF. The CDR3 coding sequence is TGCGCCAGCACACAGGGATACTCCTACGAGCAGTACTTC. The J gene is TRBJ2-7, the V gene TRBV10-2; TRBD1 is a possible D gene (6 bases). The CDR3 spans 13 residues. Germline CDR1 WSHSY, CDR2 SAAADI. Trimming shortened V by 7 bases and J by 0 bases, and 10 bases separated the two germline ends.

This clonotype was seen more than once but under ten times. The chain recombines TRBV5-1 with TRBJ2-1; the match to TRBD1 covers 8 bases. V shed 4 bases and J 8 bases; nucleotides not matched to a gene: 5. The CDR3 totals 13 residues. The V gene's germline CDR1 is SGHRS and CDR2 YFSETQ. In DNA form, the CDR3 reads TGCGCCAGCAGCAACCCGACAGGGGATGAGCAGTTCTTC. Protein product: CASSNPTGDEQFF.

CDR3 region: CASSQFYNTEAFF. The CDR3 DNA follows: TGTGCCAGCAGCCAATTCTACAACACTGAAGCTTTCTTT. The chain is built from TRBV16 and TRBJ1-1, with D unclear. CDR1 is KGHSY, CDR2 FQNENV, per germline. V was trimmed by 1 base and J by 2 bases, leaving 5 bases between them. This CDR3 has 13 residues.

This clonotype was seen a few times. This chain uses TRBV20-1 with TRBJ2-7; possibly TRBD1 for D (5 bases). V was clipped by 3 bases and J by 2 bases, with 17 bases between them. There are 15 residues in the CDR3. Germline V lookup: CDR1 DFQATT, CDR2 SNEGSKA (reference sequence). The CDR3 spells CSASLKGRRAYEQYF. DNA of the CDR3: TGCAGTGCTAGTTTGAAGGGGCGGAGAGCCTACGAGCAGTACTTC.

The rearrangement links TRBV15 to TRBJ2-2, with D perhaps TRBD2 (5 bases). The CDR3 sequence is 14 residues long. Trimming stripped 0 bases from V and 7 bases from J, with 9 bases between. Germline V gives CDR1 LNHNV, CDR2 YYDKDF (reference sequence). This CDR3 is CATSRDRTSGELFF. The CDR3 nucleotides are TGTGCCACCAGCAGAGATCGTACTAGCGGGGAGCTGTTTTTT.

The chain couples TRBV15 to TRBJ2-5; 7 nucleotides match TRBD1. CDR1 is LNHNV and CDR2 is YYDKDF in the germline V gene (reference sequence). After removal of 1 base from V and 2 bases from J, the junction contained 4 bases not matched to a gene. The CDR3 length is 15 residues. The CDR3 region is CATSRVSGGQETQYF. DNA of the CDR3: TGTGCCACCAGCAGAGTGTCAGGGGGTCAAGAGACCCAGTACTTC.

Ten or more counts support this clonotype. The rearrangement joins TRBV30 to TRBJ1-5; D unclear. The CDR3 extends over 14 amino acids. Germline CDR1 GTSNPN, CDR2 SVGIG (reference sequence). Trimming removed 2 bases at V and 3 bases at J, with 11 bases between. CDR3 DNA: TGTGCCTGGAGTCCCGGACCTCTCAATCAGCCCCAGCATTTT. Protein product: CAWSPGPLNQPQHF.